The sequence of this TCR beta chain was determined in a study of shared clonotypes between healthy human individuals. Whole-study context: The study used three CD4 naive, three CD4 memory, two CD8 naive and one CD8 memory plate per donor. General observations from the study: Among non-shared clonotypes, generation probabilities were lower than among those shared by all four donors. For naive CD4 cells, roughly 4.8% of clonotypes were shared across a handful of donors.

Germline CDR1 and CDR2: MGHRA and YSYEKL. This CDR3 contains 16 residues. The trim removed 4 bases at V and 0 bases at J, leaving 4 bases unmatched. CD45RO-negative, CCR7-positively selected cells formed the naive CD8 fraction, excluding terminally differentiated effector memory CD45RA+ cells. Only in-frame clones appear in the TCRdb table, and some are missing; sequencing was by immunoSEQ multiplex PCR. The sample contains roughly 2,000,000 clones, about 93% of which appear only once. To note about this clone: Its antigen remains unidentified.

This chain uses TRBV4-1 with TRBJ1-4; 8 bases align to TRBD1. The TCR was taken from a man aged 18 to 29 in good health. Some clones in this sample may be carry-over from other donors' samples. The specimen was naive CD8+ T cells from PBMCs. The CDR3 is CASSRWDRSTNEKLFF. CDR3 DNA: TGCGCCAGCAGCCGCTGGGACAGGTCAACTAATGAAAAACTGTTTTTT.